The 8 T cell receptor beta chains in this list originate from one sample, sequenced in a study of OX40 agonist ivuxolimab in advanced cancers. TCRdb's table, derived via immunoSEQ multiplex PCR, lists solely in-frame clones and lacks some. In the table there are tens of thousands of clones, approximately 87% of which are singletons. The sample here was CD4+ or CD8+ T cells sorted from blood, taken in a trial of the OX40 agonist ivuxolimab. The receptors stem from an adult with an advanced solid tumor such as melanoma, head and neck, liver or kidney cancer.

In DNA, the CDR3 is TGTGCCAGCAGCCCCGGAAGTGGCTCCTACGAGCAGTACTTC. Amino acids: CASSPGSGSYEQYF. The chain joins TRBV7-6 to TRBJ2-7; D gene uncertain. The V and J ends lost 5 bases and 0 bases respectively, with 11 bases between them. Germline V gene lookup returns CDR1 SGHVS and CDR2 FNYEAQ. This CDR3 comprises 14 residues.

The chain recombines TRBV4-3 with TRBJ1-2; D remains unclear. This CDR3 has 14 amino acids. CDR1 is LGHNA, CDR2 YSLEER, per germline. Trimming cost V 0 bases and J 8 bases, with 13 bases left between them. Here the CDR3 DNA reads TGCGCCAGCAGCCAAGACCGGGAGGCGGGGGGCTACACCTTC. Translation: CASSQDREAGGYTF.

As DNA, the CDR3 is TGCGCCAGCAGCCAAGGACTCCCCAATGAGCAGTTCTTC. The encoded protein is CASSQGLPNEQFF. This chain joins TRBV4-1 and TRBJ2-1, with unresolved D. The CDR3 covers 13 residues. V lost 1 base and J 6 bases, leaving 7 bases between the germline ends. Looked up from germline, CDR1 is MGHRA and CDR2 is YSYEKL.

The rearrangement uses TRBV6-1 and TRBJ2-2; tentative D call: TRBD1 (6 bases). V lost 5 bases and J 6 bases, leaving 10 bases between the germline ends. Germline CDR1 MNHNS, CDR2 SASEGT. This CDR3 is 13 amino acids long. CDR3 sequence reads: CASSSGEPGELFF. As DNA, the CDR3 is TGTGCCAGCAGTTCAGGGGAACCCGGGGAGCTGTTTTTT.

The CDR3, as DNA: TGTGCCAGCAGCACCGGGCCCGGGGGTGGAAATACGCAGTATTTT. It is translated as CASSTGPGGGNTQYF. The J gene is TRBJ2-3, the V gene TRBV13; a possible D gene is TRBD2 (6 bases). The germline CDR1 and CDR2 sequences are PRHDT and FYEKMQ (reference sequence). Trimming took off 5 bases at V and 7 bases at J, with 19 bases between the two ends. CDR3 size: 15 residues.

V is TRBV11-2 and J is TRBJ2-3; D unresolved. V was shortened by 5 bases and J by 6 bases, with 9 bases between the two germline ends. CDR1 is SGHAT, CDR2 FQNNGV, per germline. This CDR3 is 12 amino acids long. The CDR3 loop reads CASSPELDTQYF. CDR3 sequence (DNA): TGTGCCAGCAGCCCAGAGTTGGATACGCAGTATTTT.

V and J are TRBV6-6 and TRBJ2-1; tentatively, D is TRBD2 (6 bases). CDR1 MNHNY and CDR2 SVGAGI come from the germline V gene (reference sequence). The CDR3 totals 14 residues. Trimming left V 11 bases short and J 2 bases short, with 16 bases between. The CDR3 DNA reads as TGTGCCGCCGAGACTAGTGGGGCCTACAATGAGCAGTTCTTC. Amino acid sequence: CAAETSGAYNEQFF.

This chain joins TRBV6-5 and TRBJ1-5; TRBD1 agrees at 7 bases. CDR3 size: 13 residues. The V gene's germline CDR1 is MNHEY and CDR2 SVGAGI. V gave up 5 bases and J gave up 4 bases; unmatched junction bases: 2. CDR3 in amino acids: CASSTRGNQPQHF. As DNA, the CDR3 is TGTGCCAGCAGTACCAGGGGGAATCAGCCCCAGCATTTT.